This passage covers 27 T cell receptor beta chains from one sample sequenced in a study of beta chain features in type 1 diabetes (dated by TCRdb to 2016 to 2019). The library relied on the immunoSEQ multiplex PCR assay. All of the isolated RNA was reverse transcribed with the High Capacity cDNA Reverse Transcription Kit, so expressed TCRB transcripts were sequenced. Held by TCRdb, this immuneACCESS table contains in-frame sequences only and omits some clones. Under half of the omission traces to an unresolved V gene where checked; the cause of the rest is unknown. The sample table lists roughly 350,000 clones, approximately 9.9% of them with a count of one. Jointly, the top ten make up roughly 0.014% of the sample. The sequenced material came from naive CD4+ T cells from blood. The cell subset or site label of this sample denotes: true naive CD4+ T cells. The receptors originated from a woman aged 25 to 45 in good health.

Notes on this clone: A read error may account for a junction end that differs from germline. The rearrangement links TRBV7-3 to TRBJ2-7, with D unresolved. Germline values: CDR1 SGHTA, CDR2 FQGTGA. The length of the CDR3 is 13 residues. CDR3 protein: CASSLENSHEQYF. The CDR3 DNA reads TGTGCCAGCAGCTTAGAGAACTCCCACGAGCAGTACTTC.

This clone has just a few counts. The V call is TRBV7-3, the J call TRBJ2-2; perhaps TRBD2 as D (6 bases). Deletions cut 4 bases from V and 7 bases from J, with 13 bases between. Germline assignment: CDR1 SGHTA and CDR2 FQGTGA. There are 14 residues in the CDR3. The CDR3 sequence: CASSSAGPFGELFF. Here the CDR3 DNA reads TGTGCCAGCAGCTCCGCGGGGCCTTTCGGGGAGCTGTTTTTT.

A few counts support this clone. This chain joins TRBV7-6 and TRBJ2-7; TRBD2 is a possible D gene (6 bases). The CDR3 contains 13 residues. Germline V gene data show CDR1 as SGHVS and CDR2 as FNYEAQ. V was pared by 7 bases and J by 7 bases, with 17 bases between. CDR3 in amino acids: CASTMTIAGEQYF. The CDR3 DNA sequence: TGTGCCAGCACAATGACTATTGCGGGAGAGCAGTACTTC. Full variable domain (rest looked up from reference TRBV7-6 and TRBJ2-7): GAGVSQSPRYKVTKRGQDVALRCDPISGHVSLYWYRQALGQGPEFLTYFNYEAQQDKSGLPNDRFSAERPEGSISTLTIQRTEQRDSAMYRCASTMTIAGEQYFGPGTRLTVT.

This chain uses TRBV11-2 with TRBJ1-2, with a tentative D call TRBD1 (6 bases). V was shortened by 7 bases and J by 2 bases, with 14 bases between the two germline ends. The CDR3 runs 14 residues. CDR1 and CDR2 (germline): SGHAT, FQNNGV. CDR3 sequence: CASTQSRGNYGYTF. CDR3 bases: TGTGCCAGCACCCAATCCAGGGGAAACTATGGCTACACCTTC.

The rearrangement uses TRBV5-8 and TRBJ2-2, with TRBD2 as a possible D gene (7 bases). The V and J ends lost 9 bases and 5 bases respectively, with 17 bases between them. The germline gives CDR1 SGHTS, CDR2 YDEGEE. The CDR3 has 14 residues. The CDR3 reads CATGAGVDTGELFF. The CDR3 DNA follows: TGTGCCACGGGGGCGGGAGTCGATACCGGGGAGCTGTTTTTT.

The J gene is TRBJ1-1, the V gene TRBV7-3; 7 bases are a match to TRBD1. CDR1 and CDR2 from the germline V gene are SGHTA and FQGTGA. This CDR3 has 16 residues. With V trimmed by 5 bases and J by 4 bases, 13 bases remained unmatched. The CDR3 sequence is CASSPHLTGLSTEAFF. In DNA form, the CDR3 reads TGTGCCAGCAGCCCCCACTTGACAGGGCTCAGCACTGAAGCTTTCTTT.

This clone was observed a handful of times. V is TRBV7-2 and J is TRBJ2-7; possible D gene TRBD1, 5 bases. From germline, CDR1 is SGHTA and CDR2 FQGNSA. This CDR3 region has 15 residues. The V and J ends lost 5 bases and 3 bases respectively, with 17 bases between them. In DNA, the CDR3 is TGTGCCAGCAGCCCGACAGAATCTTTAAACTACGAGCAGTACTTC. Translated, it gives CASSPTESLNYEQYF.

This clone was counted only a few times. The chain has TRBV29-1 and TRBJ2-7, with a possible D match to TRBD2 (6 bases). V was pared by 4 bases and J by 1 base, with 11 bases between. This CDR3 spans 13 amino acids. Germline lookup yields CDR1 SQVTM and CDR2 ANQGSEA. The CDR3 loop reads CSVGAGLSYEQYF. The CDR3, as DNA: TGCAGCGTTGGGGCAGGACTATCCTACGAGCAGTACTTC.

A few counts support this clone. V is TRBV29-1 and J is TRBJ2-5, with TRBD2 matching over 11 bases. The CDR3 consists of 15 residues. Trimming removed 0 bases from V and 4 bases from J; junction bases left unmatched: 4. Per the germline V gene, CDR1 is SQVTM and CDR2 is ANQGSEA. The CDR3 region is CSVEDLAGGRETQYF. The CDR3 DNA reads TGCAGCGTTGAAGATCTAGCGGGAGGTCGAGAGACCCAGTACTTC.

This clone was observed a handful of times. V is TRBV11-1 and J is TRBJ2-7; no reliable D call. CDR3 size: 13 residues. CDR1 SGHAT and CDR2 FQDESV come from the germline V gene (reference sequence). Deletions cut 2 bases from V and 0 bases from J, with 5 bases between. The CDR3 loop reads CASSLQNSYEQYF. In nucleotides, the CDR3 is TGTGCCAGCAGCTTACAGAACTCCTACGAGCAGTACTTC.

The chain recombines TRBV5-5 with TRBJ1-5; maybe TRBD1 (5 bases). The CDR3 contains 14 residues. Looked up from germline, CDR1 is SGHKS and CDR2 is YYEKEE (reference sequence). V was pared by 1 base and J by 5 bases, with 10 bases between. The chain's CDR3 is CASSLRTHDQPQHF. CDR3 DNA sequence: TGTGCCAGCAGCTTGCGGACACACGATCAGCCCCAGCATTTT.

This clone was counted only a few times. The same CDR3 arises from other DNA sequences in this sample as well. The V gene is TRBV9, the J gene TRBJ2-1; 10 bases line up with TRBD2. The V gene's germline CDR1 is SGDLS and CDR2 YYNGEE. This CDR3 comprises 15 residues. V dropped 0 bases and J dropped 6; count of bases not matched to a gene: 3. CDR3 DNA: TGTGCCAGCAGCGTAGTTAGCGGGAGGCTCAATGAGCAGTTCTTC. This sequence encodes CASSVVSGRLNEQFF. Full variable domain (outside the CDR3, taken from reference TRBV9 and TRBJ2-1): DSGVTQTPKHLITATGQRVTLRCSPRSGDLSVYWYQQSLDQGLQFLIQYYNGEERAKGNILERFSAQQFPDLHSELNLSSLELGDSALYFCASSVVSGRLNEQFFGPGTRLTVL.

V gene TRBV29-1 combines with J gene TRBJ1-2, with a possible D match to TRBD1 (5 bases). Germline CDR1 and CDR2: SQVTM and ANQGSEA. This CDR3 comprises 13 residues. V was cut by 5 bases and J by 8 bases, with 18 bases left in between. The CDR3 is CSVQRIGPGGYTF. The CDR3 DNA reads as TGCAGCGTTCAGAGGATCGGCCCAGGGGGCTACACCTTC.

The V gene is TRBV9, the J gene TRBJ2-6; 11 bases agree with TRBD2. The length of the CDR3 is 19 residues. Losses at the gene ends were 8 bases for V and 2 bases for J; bases not matched to a gene: 15. Germline V CDR1 and CDR2: SGDLS, YYNGEE. CDR3 coding DNA: TGTGCCAGAAGAGGGGAGGGCCTAGCGGGAGGAGCTGGGGCCAACGTCCTGACTTTC. It translates to CARRGEGLAGGAGANVLTF.

This clone was observed a few times. The chain is built from TRBV6-5 and TRBJ1-5; D may be TRBD1 (6 bases). The V end lost 4 bases, the J end lost 2 bases, and 12 bases lay between the germline ends. The CDR3 runs 15 residues. Germline lookup yields CDR1 MNHEY and CDR2 SVGAGI. CDR3 protein: CASSSDRSGNQPQHF. For the CDR3, the DNA is TGTGCCAGCAGTTCCGACAGGTCGGGCAATCAGCCCCAGCATTTT.

J is TRBJ2-5 and V is TRBV14; the D gene is possibly TRBD2 (6 bases). The CDR3 contains 13 residues. Between the trimmed V and J ends, which lost 4 bases and 2 bases, there was a span of 8 bases. Looked up from germline, CDR1 is SGHDN and CDR2 is FVKESK. In DNA form, the CDR3 reads TGTGCCAGCAGCCTGGGACTTCAAGAGACCCAGTACTTC. The encoded protein is CASSLGLQETQYF.

This clone was detected only a few times. The chain uses TRBV30 and TRBJ2-5, with a possible D match to TRBD2 (5 bases). This CDR3 contains 15 residues. Germline CDR1 and CDR2: GTSNPN and SVGIG (reference sequence). V shed 1 base and J shed 4 bases, with 16 bases lying between them. Here the CDR3 DNA reads TGTGCCTGGAGTGCGGCCACTAGAGACGGAGAGACCCAGTACTTC. It encodes CAWSAATRDGETQYF.

The rearrangement links TRBV6-1 to TRBJ2-1, with 9 bases aligning to TRBD2. The length of the CDR3 is 13 residues. The V segment lost 6 bases and the J segment 7 bases; nucleotides outside the gene matches: 4. Germline V CDR1 and CDR2: MNHNS, SASEGT. The CDR3 loop reads CASRLAGSNEQFF. Here the CDR3 DNA reads TGTGCCAGCAGGCTAGCGGGAAGTAATGAGCAGTTCTTC.

This clone showed up just a few times. V is TRBV30 and J is TRBJ2-1, with D maybe TRBD2 (6 bases). The CDR3 consists of 16 residues. Germline CDR1 reads GTSNPN; CDR2 reads SVGIG (reference sequence). Trimming took off 0 bases at V and 7 bases at J, with 19 bases between the two ends. The CDR3 loop is CAWSVPGTLPGNEQFF. The CDR3 DNA reads as TGTGCCTGGAGTGTACCCGGGACTCTCCCGGGGAATGAGCAGTTCTTC.

This clone has a handful of counts. This chain joins TRBV2 and TRBJ2-5; TRBD1 agrees at 7 bases. CDR3 length: 14 amino acids. The J segment lost 2 bases and the V segment lost 3 bases, leaving 3 bases of the junction unmatched. In germline, CDR1 is SNHLY, CDR2 FYNNEI. CDR3 sequence reads: CASSDNRGQETQYF. The CDR3 DNA sequence: TGTGCCAGCAGTGACAACAGGGGTCAAGAGACCCAGTACTTC. Combining the CDR3 with reference TRBV2 and TRBJ2-5 gives the whole variable domain EPEVTQTPSHQVTQMGQEVILRCVPISNHLYFYWYRQILGQKVEFLVSFYNNEISEKSEIFDDQFSVERPDGSNFTLKIRSTKLEDSAMYFCASSDNRGQETQYFGPGTRLLVL.

This clone has just a few counts. V usage is TRBV7-2 and J usage is TRBJ2-4; 7 bases are a match to TRBD1. Germline-derived CDR1 and CDR2 are SGHTA and FQGNSA. The CDR3 contains 14 residues. Trimming removed 2 bases from V and 8 bases from J; junction bases left unmatched: 6. The DNA for the CDR3 is TGTGCCAGCAGCTTAAACACAGGGGCCGACATTCAGTACTTC. Translation: CASSLNTGADIQYF. Complete variable domain (other parts from reference TRBV7-2 and TRBJ2-4): GAGVSQSPSNKVTEKGKDVELRCDPISGHTALYWYRQSLGQGLEFLIYFQGNSAPDKSGLPSDRFSAERTGGSVSTLTIQRTQQEDSAVYLCASSLNTGADIQYFGAGTRLSVL.

This clone was detected only a few times. The chain uses TRBV29-1 and TRBJ1-4, with 12 bases matching TRBD1. The CDR3 length is 16 residues. After removal of 6 bases from V and 3 bases from J, the junction contained 8 bases not matched to a gene. Germline V gene sequence: CDR1 SQVTM, CDR2 ANQGSEA. The CDR3 coding sequence is TGCAGCGTCGCCGGGACAGGGGGCGTAGCTAATGAAAAACTGTTTTTT. Translating gives CSVAGTGGVANEKLFF.

This chain joins TRBV4-3 and TRBJ2-7; 10 bases are shared with TRBD1. The germline CDR1 and CDR2 sequences are LGHNA and YSLEER. Trimming took 1 base from V and 3 from J; bases not matched to a gene: 6. The CDR3 has 16 amino acids. CDR3 nucleotide sequence: TGCGCCAGCAGCCAAGGTACGACAGGGGGCCTCTACGAGCAGTACTTC. Amino acids: CASSQGTTGGLYEQYF.

The V call is TRBV2, the J call TRBJ1-2; 7 nucleotides align to TRBD1. This CDR3 has 12 amino acids. V gave up 6 bases and J gave up 4 bases; unmatched junction bases: 2. Germline V gene lookup returns CDR1 SNHLY and CDR2 FYNNEI. The DNA for the CDR3 is TGTGCCAGCAGGGGACAGCCCTATGGCTACACCTTC. Protein sequence: CASRGQPYGYTF.

The table lists this clone with a few counts. The chain recombines TRBV28 with TRBJ2-1; 9 bases map to TRBD2. CDR1 is MDHEN, CDR2 SYDVKM, per germline. V was pared by 4 bases and J by 10 bases, with 17 bases of the junction left unmatched. CDR3 length equals 17 residues. The CDR3 loop is CASSSPIGLAGPREQFF. In DNA, the CDR3 is TGTGCCAGCAGTTCCCCTATCGGGCTAGCGGGACCGAGGGAGCAGTTCTTC.

This rearrangement joins TRBV7-2 to TRBJ2-7; the D is unclear. The CDR3 is 13 amino acids. V lost 1 base and J 0 bases, leaving 4 bases between the germline ends. From germline, CDR1 is SGHTA and CDR2 FQGNSA. CDR3 amino acids: CASSLVLSYEQYF. DNA for the CDR3: TGTGCCAGCAGCTTAGTCCTCTCCTACGAGCAGTACTTC.

The J gene is TRBJ1-2, the V gene TRBV9; TRBD1 matches at 7 bases. The germline CDR1 and CDR2 sequences are SGDLS and YYNGEE. The CDR3 is 14 amino acids. The ends lost 4 bases at V and 1 base at J; junction bases unmatched: 4. CDR3 amino acids: CASSRTGLNYGYTF. The CDR3 nucleotides read TGTGCCAGCAGCCGGACAGGTCTTAACTATGGCTACACCTTC.